This T cell receptor beta chain was obtained from a study of identical twins. Only healthy Caucasians were enrolled as donors. Of note for this clonotype: Its matching antigen is unknown.

The study's findings and limits: Out-of-frame alpha sequences shared between twins exhibited an excess of low generation probability. These conclusions were based on statistical analysis (cross-sectional, not following the same donors).

Germline V lookup: CDR1 ENHRY, CDR2 SYGVKD. This CDR3 is 15 amino acids long. V was shortened by 6 bases and J by 2 bases, with 15 bases between the two germline ends. TCRdb re-analysed the 5' RACE reads in MiXCR, keeping a single row per CDR3 protein. Here the sample spans about 520,000 distinct CDR3 sequences, roughly 21% being singletons. This sample also appeared in a second study, on T cells expressing NK-cell markers.

The chain employs TRBV10-3 and TRBJ2-3; D gene uncertain. Sequencing was performed on CD4+ T cells sorted from blood. This TCR was sampled from a woman aged 18-29 years in good health. This chain's CDR3 is CAISASTAYTDTQYF. CDR3 nucleotides: TGTGCCATCAGCGCTTCTACAGCGTACACAGATACGCAGTATTTT.